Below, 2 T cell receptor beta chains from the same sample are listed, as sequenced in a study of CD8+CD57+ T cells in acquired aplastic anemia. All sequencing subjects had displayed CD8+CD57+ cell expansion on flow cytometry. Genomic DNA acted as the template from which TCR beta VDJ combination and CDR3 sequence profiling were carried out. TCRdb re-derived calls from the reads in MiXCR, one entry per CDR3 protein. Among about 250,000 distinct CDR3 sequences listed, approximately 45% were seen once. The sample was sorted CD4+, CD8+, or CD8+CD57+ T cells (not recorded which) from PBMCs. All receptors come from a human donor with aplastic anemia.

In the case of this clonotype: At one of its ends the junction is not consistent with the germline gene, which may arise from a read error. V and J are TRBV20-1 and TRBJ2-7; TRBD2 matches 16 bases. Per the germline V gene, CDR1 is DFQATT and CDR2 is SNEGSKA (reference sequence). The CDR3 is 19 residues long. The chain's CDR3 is CSARVLPGLAGGGSYEQYF. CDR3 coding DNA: TGCAGTGCCAGAGTCTTACCGGGACTAGCGGGGGGGGGCTCCTACGAGCAGTACTTC.

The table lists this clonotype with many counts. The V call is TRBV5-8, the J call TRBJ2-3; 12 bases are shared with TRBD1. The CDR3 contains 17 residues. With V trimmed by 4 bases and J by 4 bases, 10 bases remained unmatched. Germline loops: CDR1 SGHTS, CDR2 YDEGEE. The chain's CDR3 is CASSQRDRGPWADTQYF. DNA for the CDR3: TGTGCCAGCAGCCAAAGGGACAGGGGGCCCTGGGCAGATACGCAGTATTTT.